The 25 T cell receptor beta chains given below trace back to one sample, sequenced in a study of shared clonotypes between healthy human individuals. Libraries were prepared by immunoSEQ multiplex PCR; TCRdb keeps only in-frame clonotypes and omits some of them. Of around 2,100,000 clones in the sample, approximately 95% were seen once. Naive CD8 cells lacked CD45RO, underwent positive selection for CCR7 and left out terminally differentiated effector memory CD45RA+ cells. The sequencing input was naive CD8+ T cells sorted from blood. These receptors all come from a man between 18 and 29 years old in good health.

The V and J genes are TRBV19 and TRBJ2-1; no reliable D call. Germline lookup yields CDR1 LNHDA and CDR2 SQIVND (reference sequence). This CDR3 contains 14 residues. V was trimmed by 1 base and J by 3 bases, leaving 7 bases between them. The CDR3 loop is CASSIVSDYNEQFF. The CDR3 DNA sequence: TGTGCCAGTAGTATAGTTTCTGACTACAATGAGCAGTTCTTC.

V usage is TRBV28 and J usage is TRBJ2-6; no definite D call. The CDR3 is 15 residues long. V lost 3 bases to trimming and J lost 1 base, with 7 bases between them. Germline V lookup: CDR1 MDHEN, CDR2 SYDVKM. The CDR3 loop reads CASSFLESGANVLTF. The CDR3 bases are TGTGCCAGCAGTTTTCTTGAGTCTGGGGCCAACGTCCTGACTTTC.

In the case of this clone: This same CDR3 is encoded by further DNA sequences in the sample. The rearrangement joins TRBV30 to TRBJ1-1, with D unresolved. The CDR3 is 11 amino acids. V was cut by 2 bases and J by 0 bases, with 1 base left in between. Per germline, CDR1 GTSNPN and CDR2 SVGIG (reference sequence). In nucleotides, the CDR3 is TGTGCCTGGAGTATGAACACTGAAGCTTTCTTT. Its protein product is CAWSMNTEAFF. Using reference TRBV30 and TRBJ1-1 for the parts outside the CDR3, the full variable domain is SQTIHQWPATLVQPVGSPLSLECTVEGTSNPNLYWYRQAAGRGLQLLFYSVGIGQISSEVPQNLSASRPQDRQFILSSKKLLLSDSGFYLCAWSMNTEAFFGQGTRLTVV.

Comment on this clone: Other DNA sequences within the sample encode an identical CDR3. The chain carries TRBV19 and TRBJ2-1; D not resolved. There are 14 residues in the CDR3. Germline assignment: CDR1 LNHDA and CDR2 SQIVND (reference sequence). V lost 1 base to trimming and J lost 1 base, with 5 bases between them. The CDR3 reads CASSIAASYNEQFF. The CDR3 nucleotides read TGTGCCAGTAGTATAGCCGCGTCCTACAATGAGCAGTTCTTC.

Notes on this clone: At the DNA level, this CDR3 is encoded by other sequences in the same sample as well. The CDR3 protein is CASSFSGQETQYF. CDR3 sequence (DNA): TGTGCCAGCAGTTTCAGCGGACAGGAGACCCAGTACTTC. The rearrangement joins TRBV28 to TRBJ2-5; weak D call: TRBD1 (6 bases). The germline CDR1 and CDR2 sequences are MDHEN and SYDVKM. The V gene lost 3 bases and the J gene lost 5 bases, with 10 bases spanning the gap. The length of the CDR3 is 13 residues. The full variable domain, completed using reference TRBV28 and TRBJ2-5, is DVKVTQSSRYLVKRTGEKVFLECVQDMDHENMFWYRQDPGLGLRLIYFSYDVKMKEKGDIPEGYSVSREKKERFSLILESASTNQTSMYLCASSFSGQETQYFGPGTRLLVL.

In nucleotides, the CDR3 is TGTGCCAGTAGTATAGCAAGCGGGGTCTCAGATACGCAGTATTTT. As protein: CASSIASGVSDTQYF. The V gene is TRBV19, the J gene TRBJ2-3; 7 bases agree with TRBD2. Germline CDR1 is LNHDA and CDR2 is SQIVND (reference sequence). The CDR3 totals 15 residues. V was clipped by 1 base and J by 4 bases; unmatched bases: 5.

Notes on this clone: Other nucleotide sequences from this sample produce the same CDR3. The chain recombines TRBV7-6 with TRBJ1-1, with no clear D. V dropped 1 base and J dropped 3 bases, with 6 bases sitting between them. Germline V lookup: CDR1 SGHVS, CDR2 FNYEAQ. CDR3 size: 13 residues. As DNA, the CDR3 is TGTGCCAGCAGCTTAGGGGTGGACACTGAAGCTTTCTTT. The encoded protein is CASSLGVDTEAFF. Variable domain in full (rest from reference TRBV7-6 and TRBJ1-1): GAGVSQSPRYKVTKRGQDVALRCDPISGHVSLYWYRQALGQGPEFLTYFNYEAQQDKSGLPNDRFSAERPEGSISTLTIQRTEQRDSAMYRCASSLGVDTEAFFGQGTRLTVV.

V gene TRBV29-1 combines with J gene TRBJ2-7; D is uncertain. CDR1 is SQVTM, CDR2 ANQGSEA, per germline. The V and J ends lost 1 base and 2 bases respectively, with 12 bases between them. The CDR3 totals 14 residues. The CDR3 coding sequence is TGCAGCGTTGAAGGTCTTGACTTCCCCTACGAGCAGTACTTC. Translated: CSVEGLDFPYEQYF.

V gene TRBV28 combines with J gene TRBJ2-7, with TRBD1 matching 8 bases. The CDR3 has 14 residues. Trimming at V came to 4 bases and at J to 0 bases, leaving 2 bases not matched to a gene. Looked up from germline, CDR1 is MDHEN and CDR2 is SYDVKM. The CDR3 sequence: CASSYRGTSYEQYF. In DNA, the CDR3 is TGTGCCAGCAGTTACAGGGGGACCTCCTACGAGCAGTACTTC. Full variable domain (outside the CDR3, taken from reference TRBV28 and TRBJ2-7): DVKVTQSSRYLVKRTGEKVFLECVQDMDHENMFWYRQDPGLGLRLIYFSYDVKMKEKGDIPEGYSVSREKKERFSLILESASTNQTSMYLCASSYRGTSYEQYFGPGTRLTVT.

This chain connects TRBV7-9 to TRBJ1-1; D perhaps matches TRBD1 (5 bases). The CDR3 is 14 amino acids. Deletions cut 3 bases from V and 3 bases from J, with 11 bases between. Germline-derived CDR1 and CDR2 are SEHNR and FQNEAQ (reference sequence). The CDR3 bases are TGTGCCAGCAGCTTTATTGGGGGTGACACTGAAGCTTTCTTT. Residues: CASSFIGGDTEAFF.

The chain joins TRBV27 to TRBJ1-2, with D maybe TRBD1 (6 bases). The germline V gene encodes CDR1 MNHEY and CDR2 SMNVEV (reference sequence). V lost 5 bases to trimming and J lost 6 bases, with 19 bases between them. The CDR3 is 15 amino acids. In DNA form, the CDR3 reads TGTGCCAGCAGTCTACGTTCAGGGGCAAAGGATGGCTACACCTTC. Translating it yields CASSLRSGAKDGYTF.

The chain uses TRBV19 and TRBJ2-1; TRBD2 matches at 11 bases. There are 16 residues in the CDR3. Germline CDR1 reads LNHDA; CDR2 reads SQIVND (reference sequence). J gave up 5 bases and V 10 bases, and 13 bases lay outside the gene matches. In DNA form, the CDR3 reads TGTGCCACCAGACTAGCGGGGTGGGGTGAGGACAATGAGCAGTTCTTC. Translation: CATRLAGWGEDNEQFF.

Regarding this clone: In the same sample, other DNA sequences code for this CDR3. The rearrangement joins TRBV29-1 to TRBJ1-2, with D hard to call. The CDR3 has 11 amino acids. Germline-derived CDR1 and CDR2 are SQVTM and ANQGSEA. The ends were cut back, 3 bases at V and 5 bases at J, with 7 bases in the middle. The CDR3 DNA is TGCAGCGTTGAGTCTGCTTATGGCTACACCTTC. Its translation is CSVESAYGYTF.

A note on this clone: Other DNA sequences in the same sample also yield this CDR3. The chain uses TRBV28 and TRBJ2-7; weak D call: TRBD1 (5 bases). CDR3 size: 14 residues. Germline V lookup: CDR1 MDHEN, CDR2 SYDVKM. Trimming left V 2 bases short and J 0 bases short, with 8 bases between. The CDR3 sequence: CASSLGQGSYEQYF. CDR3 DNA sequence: TGTGCCAGCAGTTTAGGGCAGGGCTCCTACGAGCAGTACTTC.

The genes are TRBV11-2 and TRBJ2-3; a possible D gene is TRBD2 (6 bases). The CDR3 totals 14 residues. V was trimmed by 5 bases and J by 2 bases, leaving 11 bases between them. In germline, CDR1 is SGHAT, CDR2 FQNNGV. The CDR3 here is CASSRSGPTDTQYF. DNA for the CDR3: TGTGCCAGCAGCCGTAGCGGACCCACAGATACGCAGTATTTT.

CDR3 in DNA: TGTGCCAGCAGCTTCCAAAGGGGTGGCACAGATACGCAGTATTTT. It yields the protein CASSFQRGGTDTQYF. This rearrangement joins TRBV7-6 to TRBJ2-3; TRBD1 might be the D (5 bases). V was shortened by 3 bases and J by 1 base, with 11 bases between the two germline ends. This CDR3 spans 15 amino acids. Germline V lookup: CDR1 SGHVS, CDR2 FNYEAQ.

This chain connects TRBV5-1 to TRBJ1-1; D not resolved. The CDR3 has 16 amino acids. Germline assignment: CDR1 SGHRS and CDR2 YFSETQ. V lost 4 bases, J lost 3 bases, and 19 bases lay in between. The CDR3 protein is CASSPGGGPYDTEAFF. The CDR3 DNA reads TGCGCCAGCAGCCCGGGTGGCGGCCCATACGACACTGAAGCTTTCTTT.

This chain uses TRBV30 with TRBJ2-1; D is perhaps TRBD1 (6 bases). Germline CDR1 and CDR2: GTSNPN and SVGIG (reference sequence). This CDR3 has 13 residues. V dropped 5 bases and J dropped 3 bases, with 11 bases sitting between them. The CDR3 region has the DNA TGTGCCTGGGGGGAGACAGGCTACAATGAGCAGTTCTTC. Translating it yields CAWGETGYNEQFF.

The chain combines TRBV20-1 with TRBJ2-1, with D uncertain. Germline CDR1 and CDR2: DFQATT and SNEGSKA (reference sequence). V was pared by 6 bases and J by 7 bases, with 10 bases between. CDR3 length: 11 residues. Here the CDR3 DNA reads TGCAGTGCCGCTGACGCGAATGAGCAGTTCTTC. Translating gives CSAADANEQFF.

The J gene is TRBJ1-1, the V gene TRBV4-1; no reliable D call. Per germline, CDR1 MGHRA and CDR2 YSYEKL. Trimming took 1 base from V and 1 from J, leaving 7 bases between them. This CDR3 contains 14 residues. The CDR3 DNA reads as TGCGCCAGCAGCCAAGTTGCAGCGAACACTGAAGCTTTCTTT. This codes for CASSQVAANTEAFF.

The CDR3 region has the DNA TGCAGCGGAGGGGCAGGGTCGTACGAGCAGTACTTC. Translating gives CSGGAGSYEQYF. This chain joins TRBV29-1 and TRBJ2-7; D is tentatively TRBD1 or TRBD2 (5 bases each). CDR3 length: 12 amino acids. Germline V gene data show CDR1 as SQVTM and CDR2 as ANQGSEA. Deletions cut 7 bases from V and 4 bases from J, with 14 bases between.

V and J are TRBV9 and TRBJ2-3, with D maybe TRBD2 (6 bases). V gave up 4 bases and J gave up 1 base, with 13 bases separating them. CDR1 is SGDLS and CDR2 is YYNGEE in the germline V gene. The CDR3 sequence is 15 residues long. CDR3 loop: CASSLRDWGTDTQYF. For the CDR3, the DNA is TGTGCCAGCAGCCTCCGGGACTGGGGCACAGATACGCAGTATTTT.

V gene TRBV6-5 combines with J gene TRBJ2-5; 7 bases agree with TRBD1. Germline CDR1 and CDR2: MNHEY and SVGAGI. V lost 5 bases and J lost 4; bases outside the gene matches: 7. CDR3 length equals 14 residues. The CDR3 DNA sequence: TGTGCCAGCAGTGAAGGGACAGCCCGAGAGACCCAGTACTTC. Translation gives CASSEGTARETQYF.

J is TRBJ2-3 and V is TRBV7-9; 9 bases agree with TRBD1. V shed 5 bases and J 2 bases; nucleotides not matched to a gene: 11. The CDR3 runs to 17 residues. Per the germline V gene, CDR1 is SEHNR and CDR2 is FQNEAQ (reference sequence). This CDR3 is CASSPVGWDRVTDTQYF. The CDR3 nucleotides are TGTGCCAGCAGCCCCGTTGGGTGGGACAGGGTCACAGATACGCAGTATTTT. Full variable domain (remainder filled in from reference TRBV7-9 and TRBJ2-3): DTGVSQNPRHKITKRGQNVTFRCDPISEHNRLYWYRQTLGQGPEFLTYFQNEAQLEKSRLLSDRFSAERPKGSFSTLEIQRTEQGDSAMYLCASSPVGWDRVTDTQYFGPGTRLTVL.

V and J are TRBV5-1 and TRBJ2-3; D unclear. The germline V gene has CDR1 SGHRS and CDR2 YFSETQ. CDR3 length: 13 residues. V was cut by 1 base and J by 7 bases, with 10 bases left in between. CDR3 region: CASSLPPAYTQYF. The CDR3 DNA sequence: TGCGCCAGCAGCTTGCCACCTGCTTATACGCAGTATTTT.